The next 17 T cell receptor beta chains were all read from a single sample in a study of technical replicates of blood from four donors. Libraries were prepared by immunoSEQ multiplex PCR; TCRdb keeps only in-frame clonotypes and omits some of them. The sample contains around 68,000 clones, about 97% of which appear only once. The sample consisted of T cells isolated from PBMCs. Receptors were obtained from a human donor in good health.

The V call is TRBV11-2, the J call TRBJ2-7; TRBD2 aligns across 7 bases. The CDR3 covers 15 residues. The V segment lost 4 bases and the J segment 6 bases; nucleotides outside the gene matches: 12. Germline CDR1 SGHAT, CDR2 FQNNGV. CDR3 bases: TGTGCCAGCAGCTATCCGGGGGGAGTAAGGGCCGAGCAGTACTTC. Encoded protein: CASSYPGGVRAEQYF.

V gene TRBV4-2 combines with J gene TRBJ2-3; D unresolved. Trimming stripped 0 bases from V and 0 bases from J, with 13 bases between. The CDR3 is 17 amino acids. Germline V gives CDR1 LGHNA, CDR2 YNFKEQ. Here the CDR3 reads CASSQDPRSWSTDTQYF. The DNA for the CDR3 is TGTGCCAGCAGCCAAGATCCTCGGTCCTGGAGCACAGATACGCAGTATTTT.

The table lists this clone with a count of one. CDR3 DNA sequence: TGTGCCAGCAGGTCGGGACAGGCCCAAATCGCGCAGTATTTT. Translation: CASRSGQAQIAQYF. This chain links TRBV6-1 with TRBJ2-3; 8 nucleotides align to TRBD1. Germline V lookup: CDR1 MNHNS, CDR2 SASEGT. The ends lost 6 bases at V and 10 bases at J; junction bases unmatched: 12. This CDR3 is 14 amino acids long.

This clone appeared a single time. The genes are TRBV19 and TRBJ1-1; 9 bases map to TRBD1. This CDR3 is 15 amino acids long. Trimming removed 7 bases from V and 2 bases from J; junction bases left unmatched: 8. The germline V gene encodes CDR1 LNHDA and CDR2 SQIVND (reference sequence). In nucleotides, the CDR3 is TGTGCCAGTAACCCGGGACAGGGTGGAAACACTGAAGCTTTCTTT. Translating gives CASNPGQGGNTEAFF.

The chain employs TRBV7-2 and TRBJ1-1; 10 bases are shared with TRBD1. Germline-derived CDR1 and CDR2 are SGHTA and FQGNSA. The CDR3 extends over 17 amino acids. The trim removed 5 bases at V and 2 bases at J, leaving 11 bases unmatched. CDR3 nucleotide sequence: TGTGCCAGCAGCGGCCCGCCCGGGACAGGGGCTAACACTGAAGCTTTCTTT. It specifies CASSGPPGTGANTEAFF.

This clone has more than one count but fewer than ten. The CDR3 nucleotides read TGTGCCAGCGAGGGGAACACTGAAGCTTTCTTT. It codes for CASEGNTEAFF. The rearrangement links TRBV6-5 to TRBJ1-1; D not certain. The germline CDR1 and CDR2 sequences are MNHEY and SVGAGI. The V end was cut by 8 bases, the J end by 1 base, with 5 bases between. This CDR3 contains 11 residues.

This clone has just one count. The rearrangement links TRBV13 to TRBJ2-2, with D uncertain. The CDR3 length is 14 residues. V was clipped by 5 bases and J by 0 bases, with 7 bases between them. The germline CDR1 and CDR2 sequences are PRHDT and FYEKMQ (reference sequence). CDR3 DNA sequence: TGTGCCAGCAGCCCCCGTCCGAACACCGGGGAGCTGTTTTTT. Translating it yields CASSPRPNTGELFF.

This sequence joins TRBV5-4 and TRBJ2-7; 10 nucleotides line up with TRBD2. Per the germline V gene, CDR1 is SGHNT and CDR2 is YYREEE (reference sequence). The CDR3 has 13 amino acids. After removal of 2 bases from V and 7 bases from J, the junction contained 3 bases not matched to a gene. The CDR3 is CASSLAGGREQYF. CDR3 in DNA: TGTGCCAGCAGCTTAGCGGGAGGGCGAGAGCAGTACTTC. The full variable domain, rest sourced from reference TRBV5-4 and TRBJ2-7, is ETGVTQSPTHLIKTRGQQVTLRCSSQSGHNTVSWYQQALGQGPQFIFQYYREEENGRGNFPPRFSGLQFPNYSSELNVNALELDDSALYLCASSLAGGREQYFGPGTRLTVT.

CDR3 loop: CATTRGLGQGYETQYF. The CDR3 DNA reads as TGTGCCACCACCAGGGGGTTAGGACAGGGCTACGAGACCCAGTACTTC. The chain carries TRBV15 and TRBJ2-5; TRBD1 matches at 8 bases. This CDR3 is built from 16 residues. V lost 7 bases and J lost 5; bases outside the gene matches: 15. Germline CDR1 LNHNV, CDR2 YYDKDF (reference sequence).

J is TRBJ2-3 and V is TRBV29-1, with D hard to call. CDR1 SQVTM and CDR2 ANQGSEA come from the germline V gene. The CDR3 has 14 amino acids. Trimming removed 0 bases from V and 2 bases from J, with 9 bases in between. The CDR3 nucleotides read TGCAGCGTTGAAGATCTTCAGGTCACAGATACGCAGTATTTT. Translation gives CSVEDLQVTDTQYF.

CDR3 protein: CASSEVRGHEKLFF. As DNA, the CDR3 is TGTGCCAGCAGTGAGGTTAGGGGGCACGAAAAACTGTTTTTT. This chain connects TRBV6-1 to TRBJ1-4; TRBD1 matches at 7 bases. CDR3 length: 14 residues. CDR1 is MNHNS and CDR2 is SASEGT in the germline V gene. With 3 bases clipped from V and 8 bases from J, the junction kept 6 bases outside the gene matches.

This rearrangement joins TRBV7-6 to TRBJ1-1, with D tentatively TRBD1 (5 bases). Trimming pared 5 bases from V and 2 bases from J, leaving 15 bases between. CDR1 is SGHVS, CDR2 FNYEAQ, per germline. The CDR3 consists of 15 residues. The chain's CDR3 is CASSRDRVTNTEAFF. The DNA for the CDR3 is TGTGCCAGCAGCAGAGACAGAGTTACTAACACTGAAGCTTTCTTT.

The chain couples TRBV19 to TRBJ2-3; possibly TRBD2 for D (5 bases). This CDR3 comprises 14 residues. Trimming shortened V by 3 bases and J by 2 bases, and 9 bases separated the two germline ends. Per the germline V gene, CDR1 is LNHDA and CDR2 is SQIVND (reference sequence). The CDR3 DNA reads TGTGCCAGTAGTATTCGGGAATACACAGATACGCAGTATTTT. Its translation is CASSIREYTDTQYF.

The V call is TRBV10-3, the J call TRBJ1-5; 10 positions agree with TRBD1. CDR1 is ENHRY, CDR2 SYGVKD, per germline. Trimming took 2 bases from V and 4 from J; bases not matched to a gene: 5. The CDR3 consists of 16 residues. The CDR3 loop reads CAISEPTGGGNQPQHF. The CDR3, as DNA: TGTGCCATCAGTGAGCCGACAGGGGGCGGGAATCAGCCCCAGCATTTT.

This clone was observed once. The chain combines TRBV29-1 with TRBJ2-1, with D possibly matching TRBD2 (5 bases). V was clipped by 6 bases and J by 8 bases, with 14 bases between them. Germline CDR1 is SQVTM and CDR2 is ANQGSEA. This CDR3 region has 12 residues. In DNA, the CDR3 is TGCAGCGTACGACCTGAGGGCTATGAGCAGTTCTTC. Residues: CSVRPEGYEQFF.

V is TRBV7-9 and J is TRBJ2-7; 8 bases align to TRBD1. V shed 3 bases and J 5 bases; nucleotides not matched to a gene: 3. The CDR3 sequence is 13 residues long. Germline assignment: CDR1 SEHNR and CDR2 FQNEAQ (reference sequence). The CDR3 bases are TGTGCCAGCAGCTTGACAGGGGAGGACGAGCAGTACTTC. Amino acids: CASSLTGEDEQYF.

This clone has only one observation. The rearrangement joins TRBV11-1 to TRBJ2-7; D uncertain. The CDR3 spans 14 residues. Trimming shortened V by 0 bases and J by 2 bases, and 8 bases separated the two germline ends. The germline gives CDR1 SGHAT, CDR2 FQDESV (reference sequence). CDR3 in amino acids: CASSLAPGTYEQYF. CDR3 coding DNA: TGTGCCAGCAGCTTAGCGCCAGGCACCTACGAGCAGTACTTC. Full variable domain (outside the CDR3, taken from reference TRBV11-1 and TRBJ2-7): EAEVAQSPRYKITEKSQAVAFWCDPISGHATLYWYRQILGQGPELLVQFQDESVVDDSQLPKDRFSAERLKGVDSTLKIQPAELGDSAMYLCASSLAPGTYEQYFGPGTRLTVT.